The text below deals with one T cell receptor beta chain. The antigen remains unidentified. Clones were read by immunoSEQ multiplex PCR, and TCRdb kept only the in-frame ones, dropping some. The data hold over 85,000 clones, with around 84% observed a single time. Trimming removed 5 bases from V and 5 bases from J, with 14 bases in between. Germline V lookup: CDR1 SGHAT, CDR2 FQNNGV. The CDR3 sequence is 14 residues long. This record comes from a study of T cell responses to AZD1222 COVID-19 vaccine. Study-level points and caveats: The sample set comprised mostly white British donors with more females, and clonal diversity was possibly underestimated.

This clonotype was obtained from an adult who received the AZD1222 COVID-19 vaccine. Sample: peripheral blood, taken 28 days after the second AZD1222 dose. The chain carries TRBV11-2 and TRBJ2-3; no reliable D call. CDR3 sequence: CASSRSGFKDTQYF. CDR3 DNA sequence: TGTGCCAGCAGCCGTAGTGGTTTCAAAGATACGCAGTATTTT.